This T cell receptor (beta chain) was documented in a study of glioma-infiltrating T cells. Study-wide background: Glioblastomas were WHO grade IV, sampled at first diagnosis; low-grade were grade II.

In regard to this clonotype: What it binds is unknown. A much larger clone lies a single base off, so this may be a read error.

Study observations and caveats: Very few CDR3 sequences were shared between tissue and blood.

TCR alpha and beta CDR3 regions were amplified from RNA using iRepertoire nested multiplex PCR. TCRdb reprocessed the multiplex PCR reads via MiXCR and lists one record per CDR3 protein. The sample carries approximately 400,000 distinct CDR3 sequences, more than 35% recorded once. This CDR3 contains 14 residues. Germline-derived CDR1 and CDR2 are MNHEY and SMNVEV (reference sequence). The germline V and J ends were trimmed by 6 bases and 4 bases, with 13 bases remaining between them. The sample comprised glioma tissue, nonneoplastic brain tissue, or PBMCs (not recorded which). This TCR derives from a human donor with low-grade glioma or glioblastoma, undergoing nonglioma brain surgery, or in good health (not recorded which). This sequence joins TRBV27 and TRBJ2-1; D remains unclear. The CDR3 nucleotides read TGTGCCAGCAGGCCGGTACCTACTTACAATGAGCAGTTCTTC. Amino acid sequence: CASRPVPTYNEQFF.